Included here is one T cell receptor beta chain sequence, with context. There is no known antigen for this receptor. No much larger clone is present one base from it, and per-base qualities are unavailable. Participants in the prospective study were aged 18 to 89 years, lived in under 30 United States geographic areas, and enrolled through a virtual design. In the prospective study, cohorts were assigned on the basis of participant-reported clinical history obtained from a screening survey and a study questionnaire. ImmuneRACE Cohort 3 recovered participants were defined by two consecutive negative NP/OP PCR tests, healthcare professional clearance, or symptom resolution. In the prospective study, whole blood, serum and a nasopharyngeal or oropharyngeal swab were collected from each participant by mobile phlebotomists. Participants in the prospective study had the option to provide additional blood draws and questionnaires over a 2-month period. Before DNA extraction, blood samples from the prospective study were shipped at room temperature or frozen.

This entry belongs to a study of blood T cell repertoires in COVID-19 (TCRdb year 2020). Study-level background: Samples from collaborators originated in the United States, Italy and Spain and spanned both the acute and convalescent phases of COVID-19. Samples were obtained from the ongoing ImmuneRACE study (first 160 participants) and from over 1,000 subjects provided by 6 global collaborators. Sample metadata almost always included a de-identified subject ID, COVID-19 status, age in years and sex. Subjects who had been exposed to COVID-19, were actively infected with it, or had recovered from it provided the deeply sampled blood TCRbeta repertoires that made up the dataset. The material from the prospective study consisted of cDNA or gDNA derived from T cells, B-cell-depleted T cells, or PBMCs. Where HLA class I and class II types were available, the types were taken from metadata supplied by the sample provider, not from assay-based typing. The repertoires were released in a freely available public database meant as a resource for research on the immune response to SARS-CoV-2. What the authors observed across the whole study: The quantity of clinical and demographic metadata differed by source and by participant and was supplied without curation.

V and J are trimmed by 4 bases and 6 bases, and the gene matches miss 8 bases of the junction. The germline V gene yields SGHRS for CDR1 and YFSETQ for CDR2. The CDR3 contains 14 residues, cysteine and phenylalanine counted. Of the read, only the CDR3 DNA is kept; its 42 bases are in frame from base 1. The immunoSEQ Assay, a bias-controlled multiplex PCR, was used to amplify TCRbeta CDR3 regions from genomic DNA. On the study's bioinformatics: Nucleated cell counts per sample were estimated from amplification of reference gene primers within the assay. To quantify the absolute abundance of each unique TCRbeta CDR3 rearrangement, sequence reads were collapsed and filtered. For each sample, productive Simpson clonality was calculated as the square root of Simpson's diversity index across productive rearrangements. Imported from immuneACCESS, the table was reduced by TCRdb to in-frame sequences with V and J called. These copies leave out some clones; in studies compared against another copy, an unresolved V gene accounts for under half, and the cause of the remainder is not known. V, J and clone size were drawn from that table, and D and trimming were deduced from the DNA. This sample gives approximately 240,000 clones in total; about 93% of them show up just once. Approximately 2% of the sample is held by the ten biggest clonotypes.

The sequenced sample was PBMCs or T cells enriched from blood (not recorded which). The rearranged chain carries TRBV5-1 and TRBJ1-1, and TRBD1 matches 8 of the central bases. This clonotype was sampled from a woman between 18 and 30 years old who had recovered from COVID-19. CDR3 protein: CASSPGQGAPEAFF. The DNA reads as follows: TGCGCCAGCAGCCCCGGACAGGGCGCACCTGAAGCTTTCTTT.